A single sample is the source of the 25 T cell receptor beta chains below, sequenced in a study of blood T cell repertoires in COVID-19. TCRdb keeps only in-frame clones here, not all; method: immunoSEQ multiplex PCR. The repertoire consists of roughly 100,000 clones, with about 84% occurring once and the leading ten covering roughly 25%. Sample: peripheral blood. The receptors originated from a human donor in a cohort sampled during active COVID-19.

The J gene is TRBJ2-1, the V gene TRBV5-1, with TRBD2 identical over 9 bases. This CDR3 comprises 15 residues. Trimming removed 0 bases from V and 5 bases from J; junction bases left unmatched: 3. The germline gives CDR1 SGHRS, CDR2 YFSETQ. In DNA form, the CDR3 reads TGCGCCAGCAGCTTGGGTAGCGGGGGAGACAATGAGCAGTTCTTC. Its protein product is CASSLGSGGDNEQFF.

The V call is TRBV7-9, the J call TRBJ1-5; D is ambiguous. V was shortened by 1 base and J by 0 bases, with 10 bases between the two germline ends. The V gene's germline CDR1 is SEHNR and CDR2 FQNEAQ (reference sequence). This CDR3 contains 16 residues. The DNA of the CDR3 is TGTGCCAGCAGCTTAGGGAGCATAAATAGCAATCAGCCCCAGCATTTT. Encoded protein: CASSLGSINSNQPQHF.

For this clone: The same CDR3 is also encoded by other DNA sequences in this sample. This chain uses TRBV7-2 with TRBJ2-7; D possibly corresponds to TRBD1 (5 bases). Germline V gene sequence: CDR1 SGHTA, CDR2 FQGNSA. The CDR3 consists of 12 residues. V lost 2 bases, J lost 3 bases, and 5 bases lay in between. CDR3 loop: CASSLQGYEQYF. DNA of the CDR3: TGTGCCAGCAGCTTACAGGGCTACGAGCAGTACTTC.

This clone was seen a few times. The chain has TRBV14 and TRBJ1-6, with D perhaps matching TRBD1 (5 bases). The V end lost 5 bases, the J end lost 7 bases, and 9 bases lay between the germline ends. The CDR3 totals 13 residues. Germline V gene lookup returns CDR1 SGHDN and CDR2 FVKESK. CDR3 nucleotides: TGTGCCAGCAGCTTTTCAGGGAATTCACCCCTCCACTTT. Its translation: CASSFSGNSPLHF.

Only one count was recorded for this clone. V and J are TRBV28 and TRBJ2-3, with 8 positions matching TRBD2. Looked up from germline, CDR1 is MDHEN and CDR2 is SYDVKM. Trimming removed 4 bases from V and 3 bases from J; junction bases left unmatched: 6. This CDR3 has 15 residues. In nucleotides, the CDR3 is TGTGCCAGCAGTTCGTCGGGAGGGCCTACAGATACGCAGTATTTT. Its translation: CASSSSGGPTDTQYF. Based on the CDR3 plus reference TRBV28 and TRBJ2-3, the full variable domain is DVKVTQSSRYLVKRTGEKVFLECVQDMDHENMFWYRQDPGLGLRLIYFSYDVKMKEKGDIPEGYSVSREKKERFSLILESASTNQTSMYLCASSSSGGPTDTQYFGPGTRLTVL.

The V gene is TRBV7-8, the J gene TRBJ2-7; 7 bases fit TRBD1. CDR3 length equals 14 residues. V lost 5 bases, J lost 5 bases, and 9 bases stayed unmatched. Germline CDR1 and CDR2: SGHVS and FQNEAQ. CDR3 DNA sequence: TGTGCCAGCAGCCTCGACAGGGTGGTACACGAGCAGTACTTC. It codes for CASSLDRVVHEQYF.

In nucleotides, the CDR3 is TGTGCCAGCAGCTTTTTAGCGGGAGGGGAGACCCAGTACTTC. Its protein product is CASSFLAGGETQYF. The chain links TRBV5-5 to TRBJ2-5; 11 bases line up with TRBD2. Per germline, CDR1 SGHKS and CDR2 YYEKEE (reference sequence). The J segment lost 5 bases and the V segment lost 2 bases, leaving 2 bases of the junction unmatched. The CDR3 contains 14 residues. Full variable domain (outside the CDR3, taken from reference TRBV5-5 and TRBJ2-5): DAGVTQSPTHLIKTRGQQVTLRCSPISGHKSVSWYQQVLGQGPQFIFQYYEKEERGRGNFPDRFSARQFPNYSSELNVNALLLGDSALYLCASSFLAGGETQYFGPGTRLLVL.

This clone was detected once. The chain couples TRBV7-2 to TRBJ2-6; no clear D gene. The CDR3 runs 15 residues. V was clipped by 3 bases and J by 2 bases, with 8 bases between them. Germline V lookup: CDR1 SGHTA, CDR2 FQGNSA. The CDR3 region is CASSFSSTGANVLTF. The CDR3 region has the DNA TGTGCCAGCAGCTTTTCATCTACTGGGGCCAACGTCCTGACTTTC. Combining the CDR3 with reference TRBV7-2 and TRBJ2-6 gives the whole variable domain GAGVSQSPSNKVTEKGKDVELRCDPISGHTALYWYRQSLGQGLEFLIYFQGNSAPDKSGLPSDRFSAERTGGSVSTLTIQRTQQEDSAVYLCASSFSSTGANVLTFGAGSRLTVL.

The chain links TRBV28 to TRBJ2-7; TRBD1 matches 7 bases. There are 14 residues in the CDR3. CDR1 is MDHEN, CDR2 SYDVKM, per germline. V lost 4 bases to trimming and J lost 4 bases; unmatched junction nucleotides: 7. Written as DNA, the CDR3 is TGTGCCAGCAGTTCAATCGTGGACAGGTACGAGCAGTACTTC. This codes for CASSSIVDRYEQYF.

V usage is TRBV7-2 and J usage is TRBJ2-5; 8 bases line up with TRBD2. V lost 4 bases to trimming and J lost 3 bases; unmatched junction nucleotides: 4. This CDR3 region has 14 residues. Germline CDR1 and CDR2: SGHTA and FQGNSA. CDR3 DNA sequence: TGTGCCAGCAGCTCCCGAGCGGGAGAAGAGACCCAGTACTTC. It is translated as CASSSRAGEETQYF. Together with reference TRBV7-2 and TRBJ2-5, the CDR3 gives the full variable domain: GAGVSQSPSNKVTEKGKDVELRCDPISGHTALYWYRQSLGQGLEFLIYFQGNSAPDKSGLPSDRFSAERTGGSVSTLTIQRTQQEDSAVYLCASSSRAGEETQYFGPGTRLLVL.

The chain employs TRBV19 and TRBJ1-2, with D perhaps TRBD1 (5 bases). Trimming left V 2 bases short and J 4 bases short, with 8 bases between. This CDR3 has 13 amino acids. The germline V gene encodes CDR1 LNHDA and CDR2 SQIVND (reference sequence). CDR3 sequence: CASSISTVYGYTF. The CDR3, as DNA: TGTGCCAGTAGTATATCGACAGTCTATGGCTACACCTTC.

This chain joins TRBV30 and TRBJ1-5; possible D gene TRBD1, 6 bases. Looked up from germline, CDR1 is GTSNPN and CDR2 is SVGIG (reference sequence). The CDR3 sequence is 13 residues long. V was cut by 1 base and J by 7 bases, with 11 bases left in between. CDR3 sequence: CAWSDEGEQPQHF. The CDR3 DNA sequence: TGTGCCTGGAGTGACGAGGGGGAGCAGCCCCAGCATTTT.

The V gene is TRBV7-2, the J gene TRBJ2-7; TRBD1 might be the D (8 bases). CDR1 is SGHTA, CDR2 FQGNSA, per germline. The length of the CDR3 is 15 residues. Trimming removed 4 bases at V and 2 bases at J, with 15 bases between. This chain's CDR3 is CASSWGGQVTYEQYF. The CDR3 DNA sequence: TGTGCCAGCAGCTGGGGGGGACAGGTTACCTACGAGCAGTACTTC. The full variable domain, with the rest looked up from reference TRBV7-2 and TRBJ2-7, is GAGVSQSPSNKVTEKGKDVELRCDPISGHTALYWYRQSLGQGLEFLIYFQGNSAPDKSGLPSDRFSAERTGGSVSTLTIQRTQQEDSAVYLCASSWGGQVTYEQYFGPGTRLTVT.

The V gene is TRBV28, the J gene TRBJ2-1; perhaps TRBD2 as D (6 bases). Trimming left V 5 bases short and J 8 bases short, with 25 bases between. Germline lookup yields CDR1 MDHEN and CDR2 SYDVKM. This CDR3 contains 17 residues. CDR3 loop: CASSGRDSEFPVDEQFF. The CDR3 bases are TGTGCCAGCAGTGGCCGGGACTCCGAATTCCCTGTAGATGAGCAGTTCTTC.

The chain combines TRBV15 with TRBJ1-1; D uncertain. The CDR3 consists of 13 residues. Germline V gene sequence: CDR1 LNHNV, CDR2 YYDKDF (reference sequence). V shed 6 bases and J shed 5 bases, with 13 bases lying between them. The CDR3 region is CATRNPSGTEAFF. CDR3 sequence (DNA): TGTGCCACCAGGAACCCGTCCGGGACTGAAGCTTTCTTT.

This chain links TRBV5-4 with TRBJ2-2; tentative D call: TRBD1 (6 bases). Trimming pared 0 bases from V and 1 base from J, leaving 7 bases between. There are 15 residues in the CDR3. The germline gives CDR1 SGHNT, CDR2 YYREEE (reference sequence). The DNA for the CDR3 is TGTGCCAGCAGCTTGGGCAGGGGGAACACCGGGGAGCTGTTTTTT. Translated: CASSLGRGNTGELFF.

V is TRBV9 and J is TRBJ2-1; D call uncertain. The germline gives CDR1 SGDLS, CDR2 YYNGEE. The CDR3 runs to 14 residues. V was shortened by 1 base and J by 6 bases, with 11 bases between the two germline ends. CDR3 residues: CASSVSPPVNEQFF. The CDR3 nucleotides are TGTGCCAGCAGCGTATCCCCTCCGGTCAATGAGCAGTTCTTC.

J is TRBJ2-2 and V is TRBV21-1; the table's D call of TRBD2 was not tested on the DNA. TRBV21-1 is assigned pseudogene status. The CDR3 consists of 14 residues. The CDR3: CARGPSGITGELFF. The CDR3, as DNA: TGTGCCAGGGGGCCTAGCGGGATCACCGGGGAGCTGTTTTTT.

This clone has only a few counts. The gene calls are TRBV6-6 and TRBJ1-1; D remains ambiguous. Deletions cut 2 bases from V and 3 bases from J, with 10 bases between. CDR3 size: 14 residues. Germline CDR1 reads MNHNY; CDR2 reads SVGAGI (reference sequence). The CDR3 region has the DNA TGTGCCAGCAGTTACGGGTTGGCGGACACTGAAGCTTTCTTT. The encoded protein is CASSYGLADTEAFF.

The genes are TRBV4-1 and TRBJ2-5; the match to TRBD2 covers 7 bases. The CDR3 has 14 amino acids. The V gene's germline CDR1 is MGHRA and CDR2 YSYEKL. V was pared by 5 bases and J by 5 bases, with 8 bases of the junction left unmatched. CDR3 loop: CASSTREGLETQYF. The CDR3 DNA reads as TGCGCCAGCAGCACTAGGGAGGGCCTGGAGACCCAGTACTTC.

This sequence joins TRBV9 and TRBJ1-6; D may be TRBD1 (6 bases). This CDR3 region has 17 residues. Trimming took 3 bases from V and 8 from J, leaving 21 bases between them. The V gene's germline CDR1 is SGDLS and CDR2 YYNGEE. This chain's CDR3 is CASSDRTAYLPDSPLHF. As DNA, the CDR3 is TGTGCCAGCAGCGACCGGACAGCTTACCTCCCGGATTCACCCCTCCACTTT.

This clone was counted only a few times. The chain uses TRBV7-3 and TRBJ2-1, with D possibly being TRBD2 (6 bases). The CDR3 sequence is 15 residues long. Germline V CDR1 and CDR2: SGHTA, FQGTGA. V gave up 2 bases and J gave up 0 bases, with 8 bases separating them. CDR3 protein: CASSLGDSSYNEQFF. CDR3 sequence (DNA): TGTGCCAGCAGCTTAGGGGACTCCTCCTACAATGAGCAGTTCTTC.

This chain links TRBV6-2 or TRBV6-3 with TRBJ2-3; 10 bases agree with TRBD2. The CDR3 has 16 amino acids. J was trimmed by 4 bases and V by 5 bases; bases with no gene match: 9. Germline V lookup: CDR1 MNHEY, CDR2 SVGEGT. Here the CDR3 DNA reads TGTGCCAGCAGTCCCCGGCAGCGGGGGGGGCCAGATACGCAGTATTTT. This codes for CASSPRQRGGPDTQYF.

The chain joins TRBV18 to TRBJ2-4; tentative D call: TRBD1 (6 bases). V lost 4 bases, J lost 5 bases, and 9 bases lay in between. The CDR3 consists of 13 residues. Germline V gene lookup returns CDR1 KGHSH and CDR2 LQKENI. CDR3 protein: CASSQGEQNIQYF. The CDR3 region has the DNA TGTGCCAGCTCACAGGGGGAACAAAACATTCAGTACTTC.

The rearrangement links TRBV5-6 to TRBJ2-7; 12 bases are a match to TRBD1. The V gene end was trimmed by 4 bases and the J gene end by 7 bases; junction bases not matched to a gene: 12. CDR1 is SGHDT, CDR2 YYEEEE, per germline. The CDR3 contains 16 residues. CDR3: CASSDGPGQGADEQYF. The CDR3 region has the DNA TGTGCCAGCAGCGATGGACCGGGACAGGGGGCGGATGAGCAGTACTTC.